Listed below are T cell receptor beta chains from one sample, sequenced in a study of T cell changes during pregnancy in multiple sclerosis. Method: immunoSEQ multiplex PCR; TCRdb's copy keeps in-frame clones and lacks some. The data contain approximately 99,000 clones, approximately 94% of them singletons. Material: peripheral blood, obtained after pregnancy. These receptors came from a female donor with multiple sclerosis, enrolled in a pregnancy study. The CDR3 runs from the conserved cysteine through the conserved F or W. Fields, in order: clone size, D gene, V gene, J gene, CDR3 DNA, CDR3 protein. D genes are given only for firm matches. Not every row has a clone size; where given, it reads once, few, many or a size class.

>.|TRBD1|TRBV4-2|TRBJ1-3
TGTGCCAGCAGTCGGACAGGGGAGTCTCACACCATATATTTT
CASSRTGESHTIYF
>few|.|TRBV19|TRBJ2-1
TGTGCCAGTATGGAGTGGTCTGCCAATGAGCAGTTCTTC
CASMEWSANEQFF
>.|.|TRBV7-8|TRBJ2-7
TGTGCCAGCAGCTTAAGAGGAATGTTTACCTACGAGCAGTACTTC
CASSLRGMFTYEQYF
>.|.|TRBV11-2|TRBJ1-1
TGTGCCAGCAGCTCGAAGGAGGGTGGTGGGAACACTGAAGCTTTCTTT
CASSSKEGGGNTEAFF
>.|TRBD1|TRBV7-2|TRBJ2-1
TGTGCCAGCAGCTTGACCCTCACAGGGGACGATGAGCAGTTCTTC
CASSLTLTGDDEQFF
>.|.|TRBV6-5|TRBJ1-5
TGTGCCAGCAGTTACCAAGGGGATCAGCCCCAGCATTTT
CASSYQGDQPQHF
>.|.|TRBV5-1|TRBJ2-1
TGCGCCAGCAGCTTACCAGGGGATGAGCAGTTCTTC
CASSLPGDEQFF
>.|TRBD1|TRBV11-2|TRBJ2-1
TGTGCCAGCAGCTTAGATCCGGGAGACAGGGGCAATGAGCAGTTCTTC
CASSLDPGDRGNEQFF
>.|TRBD1|TRBV9|TRBJ1-6
TGTGCCAGCAGCAGAGGGACAGGGGGGGGCTCCTATAATTCACCCCTCCACTTT
CASSRGTGGGSYNSPLHF
>.|.|TRBV7-9|TRBJ2-6
TGTGCCAGCAGCATCACAGAATCTGGGGCCAACGTCCTGACTTTC
CASSITESGANVLTF
>.|TRBD1|TRBV9|TRBJ2-2
TGTGCCAGCAGCGTGAAGGGGGCGACCGGGGAGCTGTTTTTT
CASSVKGATGELFF
>.|.|TRBV19|TRBJ1-2
TGTGCCAGTAAACGAGAGAGAGCTGATTTCTACACCTTC
CASKRERADFYTF
>.|.|TRBV5-5|TRBJ2-7
TGTGCCAGCAGCTTGACGAGGGCCGCCTACGAGCAGTACTTC
CASSLTRAAYEQYF
>.|TRBD2|TRBV5-6|TRBJ2-7
TGTGCCAGCAGCCGGGTGCCCACGGGAGGACTCGGCGAGCAGTACTTC
CASSRVPTGGLGEQYF
>.|.|TRBV5-8|TRBJ2-5
TGTGCCAGCAGCCAGGGCAGCTACCAAGAGACCCAGTACTTC
CASSQGSYQETQYF
>.|TRBD1|TRBV27|TRBJ2-6
TGTGCCAGCAGTACCCGGACAGGGCTAGGGGCCAACGTCCTGACTTTC
CASSTRTGLGANVLTF